Listed here are 4 T cell receptor beta chains from one sample, sequenced in a study of T cells in Graves' hyperthyroidism and ophthalmopathy. Using RNA transcripts as the source, TCR beta CDR3 regions were amplified. With the HTBI primer set, the TCR CDR3 went through a first round of RT-PCR. TCRdb reanalysed the multiplex PCR reads using MiXCR and keeps one entry per CDR3 protein. This sample has approximately 500,000 distinct CDR3 sequences, with about half found just once. The sample comprised peripheral blood or thyroid tissue (not recorded which). The receptors shown here come from a woman under 30 with Graves' hyperthyroidism.

In this sample, this clonotype turned up many times. J is TRBJ2-7 and V is TRBV20-1; no clear D. CDR3 length: 11 amino acids. Germline CDR1 DFQATT, CDR2 SNEGSKA (reference sequence). Deletions cut 8 bases from V and 5 bases from J, with 13 bases between. CDR3: CSRSGPNEQYF. In nucleotides, the CDR3 is TGCAGTAGGTCAGGTCCTAACGAGCAGTACTTC.

There are many counts of this clonotype. The chain joins TRBV13 to TRBJ2-7; D is undetermined. The CDR3 consists of 12 residues. In germline, CDR1 is PRHDT, CDR2 FYEKMQ (reference sequence). V was clipped by 0 bases and J by 5 bases, with 5 bases between them. CDR3 sequence: CASSLGADEQYF. As DNA, the CDR3 is TGTGCCAGCAGCTTAGGGGCGGACGAGCAGTACTTC.

This clonotype was observed a handful of times. V gene TRBV15 combines with J gene TRBJ1-2, with D perhaps matching TRBD1 (5 bases). Per germline, CDR1 LNHNV and CDR2 YYDKDF (reference sequence). Trimming cost V 4 bases and J 4 bases, with 16 bases left between them. CDR3 size: 15 residues. CDR3: CATSMSGKSGYGYTF. The CDR3 DNA follows: TGTGCCACCAGCATGTCAGGGAAATCGGGCTATGGCTACACCTTC. Combining the CDR3 with reference TRBV15 and TRBJ1-2 gives the whole variable domain DAMVIQNPRYQVTQFGKPVTLSCSQTLNHNVMYWYQQKSSQAPKLLFHYYDKDFNNEADTPDNFQSRRPNTSFCFLDIRSPGLGDTAMYLCATSMSGKSGYGYTFGSGTRLTVV.

This clonotype was seen at least ten times. The chain joins TRBV11-3 to TRBJ2-2; D is possibly TRBD1 or TRBD2 (5 bases each). The CDR3 extends over 15 amino acids. The germline V and J ends were trimmed by 2 bases and 3 bases, with 10 bases remaining between them. The germline CDR1 and CDR2 sequences are SGHNT and YENEEA. The CDR3 reads CASSLRGWDTGELFF. The CDR3 coding sequence is TGTGCCAGCAGCTTACGGGGCTGGGACACCGGGGAGCTGTTTTTT. The variable domain in full, completed from reference TRBV11-3 and TRBJ2-2, reads EAGVVQSPRYKIIEKKQPVAFWCNPISGHNTLYWYLQNLGQGPELLIRYENEEAVDDSQLPKDRFSAERLKGVDSTLKIQPAELGDSAVYLCASSLRGWDTGELFFGEGSRLTVL.